One and the same sample provided the 28 T cell receptor beta chains below, sequenced in a study of T cell responses to AZD1222 COVID-19 vaccine. Measured with immunoSEQ multiplex PCR; TCRdb has only the in-frame clones, and not every one. This table has about 82,000 clones, 90% to 95% appearing once. The sequencing used peripheral blood, collected on day 0 of AZD1222 vaccination. The source of these receptors is an adult in good health.

The sample holds a few counts of this clone. The chain uses TRBV6-6 and TRBJ1-2; unclear D gene. The CDR3 loop spans 12 amino acids. Germline CDR1 reads MNHNY; CDR2 reads SVGAGI (reference sequence). The V end was cut by 7 bases, the J end by 2 bases, with 8 bases between. CDR3 sequence reads: CASTPANYGYTF. CDR3 sequence (DNA): TGTGCCAGCACCCCAGCCAACTATGGCTACACCTTC.

This clone has only a few counts. The CDR3, as DNA: TGTGCCAGCAGCTTAGCAGTCTATGGCTACACCTTC. This gives the protein CASSLAVYGYTF. The V call is TRBV7-2, the J call TRBJ1-2; D is ambiguous. CDR1 is SGHTA and CDR2 is FQGNSA in the germline V gene. This CDR3 is 12 amino acids long. Trimming shortened V by 0 bases and J by 4 bases, and 3 bases separated the two germline ends.

V usage is TRBV9 and J usage is TRBJ2-1; 9 bases are shared with TRBD1. CDR1 and CDR2 (germline): SGDLS, YYNGEE. CDR3 length: 15 amino acids. Trimming at V came to 4 bases and at J to 5 bases, leaving 7 bases not matched to a gene. In nucleotides, the CDR3 is TGTGCCAGCAGCCTACAGGGGGCGCCGAACAATGAGCAGTTCTTC. It encodes CASSLQGAPNNEQFF.

The J gene is TRBJ2-5, the V gene TRBV5-1, with D possibly called TRBD1 or TRBD2 (6 bases each). The CDR3 is made up of 15 amino acids. V lost 1 base and J lost 1, with 11 bases in between. Germline V gene data show CDR1 as SGHRS and CDR2 as YFSETQ. The CDR3 here is CASSLMGGFQETQYF. The CDR3 region has the DNA TGCGCCAGCAGCTTGATGGGGGGCTTCCAAGAGACCCAGTACTTC.

The J gene is TRBJ2-4, the V gene TRBV27, with D tentatively TRBD1 or TRBD2 (5 bases each). V dropped 3 bases and J dropped 1 base, with 10 bases sitting between them. Germline V lookup: CDR1 MNHEY, CDR2 SMNVEV (reference sequence). The CDR3 covers 15 residues. CDR3 region: CASSFPGAAKNIQYF. The CDR3 nucleotides read TGTGCCAGCAGTTTTCCCGGGGCGGCCAAAAACATTCAGTACTTC.

The chain links TRBV28 to TRBJ2-5; the D gene is possibly TRBD2 (6 bases). CDR1 and CDR2 from the germline V gene are MDHEN and SYDVKM. Trimming pared 6 bases from V and 0 bases from J, leaving 11 bases between. The CDR3 length is 14 residues. DNA for the CDR3: TGTGCCAGCAGCTCCGCGGGGTACCAAGAGACCCAGTACTTC. Translated: CASSSAGYQETQYF.

The chain links TRBV30 to TRBJ1-3; D unclear. The V end was cut by 0 bases, the J end by 11 bases, with 14 bases between. Germline V gives CDR1 GTSNPN, CDR2 SVGIG (reference sequence). The CDR3 has 13 residues. CDR3 DNA: TGTGCCTGGAGTGTAACCCGCGGGTTGGCCATATATTTT. Its translation: CAWSVTRGLAIYF.

The chain links TRBV25-1 to TRBJ2-3; tentative D call: TRBD1 (5 bases). The CDR3 length is 13 residues. Germline V lookup: CDR1 MGHDK, CDR2 SYGVNS. Between the trimmed V and J ends, which lost 3 bases and 6 bases, there was a span of 10 bases. The CDR3: CASSELGVDTQYF. The CDR3 nucleotides are TGTGCCAGCAGTGAGTTAGGGGTGGATACGCAGTATTTT.

The gene calls are TRBV5-1 and TRBJ2-3; 11 bases agree with TRBD2. The CDR3 runs 16 residues. CDR1 and CDR2 (germline): SGHRS, YFSETQ. The V gene end was trimmed by 4 bases and the J gene end by 4 bases; junction bases not matched to a gene: 8. This CDR3 reads CASSQGLAENSDTQYF. The DNA for the CDR3 is TGCGCCAGCAGCCAGGGACTAGCGGAAAATTCAGATACGCAGTATTTT.

J is TRBJ1-6 and V is TRBV10-3; D unresolved. V lost 5 bases and J 11 bases, leaving 13 bases between the germline ends. CDR3 length equals 13 residues. CDR1 ENHRY and CDR2 SYGVKD come from the germline V gene. The CDR3 DNA sequence: TGTGCCATCAGTTCCTCTTTGGCGCCACCCCTCCACTTT. This codes for CAISSSLAPPLHF.

This clone came up once. The chain recombines TRBV3-1 (or the pseudogene TRBV3-2) with TRBJ1-3; D not resolved. The germline V and J ends were trimmed by 0 bases and 0 bases, with 6 bases remaining between them. Germline CDR1 is LGHDT and CDR2 is YNNKEL (reference sequence). The CDR3 covers 15 residues. Written as DNA, the CDR3 is TGTGCCAGCAGCCAAGACTCAAGCTCTGGAAACACCATATATTTT. Translated, it gives CASSQDSSSGNTIYF.

The chain is built from TRBV6-4 and TRBJ2-3, with 10 bases matching TRBD2. The V segment lost 5 bases and the J segment 4 bases; nucleotides outside the gene matches: 6. This CDR3 is 15 amino acids long. The germline gives CDR1 MRHNA, CDR2 SNTAGT. The CDR3 DNA is TGTGCCAGCAGTCCCGGGACTAGCGTCCCAGATACGCAGTATTTT. Its translation: CASSPGTSVPDTQYF.

This chain joins TRBV9 and TRBJ1-3; unclear D gene. The CDR3 has 20 residues. CDR1 is SGDLS, CDR2 YYNGEE, per germline. Deletions cut 0 bases from V and 4 bases from J, with 26 bases between. The CDR3 DNA reads TGTGCCAGCAGCGTAGAACCCCCAGGCGGGCCTGAAGTATCGGGAAACACCATATATTTT. This translates into CASSVEPPGGPEVSGNTIYF.

This clone was seen just once. The chain carries TRBV28 and TRBJ2-1, with 11 bases identical to TRBD2. J lost 7 bases, V lost 6 bases, and 14 bases had no gene match. The V gene's germline CDR1 is MDHEN and CDR2 SYDVKM. CDR3 length: 17 amino acids. In DNA, the CDR3 is TGTGCCAGCAGGCTTCAGCCCCTAGCGGGGGGTGTGAATGAGCAGTTCTTC. Translation: CASRLQPLAGGVNEQFF. The full variable domain, rest sourced from reference TRBV28 and TRBJ2-1, is DVKVTQSSRYLVKRTGEKVFLECVQDMDHENMFWYRQDPGLGLRLIYFSYDVKMKEKGDIPEGYSVSREKKERFSLILESASTNQTSMYLCASRLQPLAGGVNEQFFGPGTRLTVL.

This sequence joins TRBV3-1 (or the pseudogene TRBV3-2) and TRBJ2-4, with 7 bases lining up with TRBD1. Germline CDR1 is LGHDT and CDR2 is YNNKEL (reference sequence). This CDR3 contains 15 residues. The junction had 8 bases not matched to a gene; V was cut back by 4 bases and J by 5 bases. CDR3 residues: CASSLRGRGENIQYF. CDR3 coding DNA: TGTGCCAGCAGCCTCAGGGGGAGAGGGGAAAACATTCAGTACTTC.

This chain joins TRBV7-9 and TRBJ2-1, with a possible D match to TRBD1 (6 bases). The CDR3 totals 13 residues. Germline CDR1 and CDR2: SEHNR and FQNEAQ (reference sequence). The V end lost 5 bases, the J end lost 10 bases, and 15 bases lay between the germline ends. CDR3 sequence: CASSRGGTGEQFF. DNA of the CDR3: TGTGCCAGCAGCAGAGGGGGTACTGGGGAGCAGTTCTTC.

This clone was seen a handful of times. The chain joins TRBV28 to TRBJ2-7, with D possibly TRBD2 on 6 matching bases. The CDR3 contains 14 residues. The germline V and J ends were trimmed by 5 bases and 2 bases, with 13 bases remaining between them. CDR1 MDHEN and CDR2 SYDVKM come from the germline V gene. The chain's CDR3 is CASSRLGKTYEQYF. CDR3 nucleotides: TGTGCCAGCAGTAGACTAGGGAAGACCTACGAGCAGTACTTC.

The table lists this clone with a count of one. V and J are TRBV7-6 and TRBJ2-1; 7 bases match TRBD1. The CDR3 covers 11 residues. The germline V gene has CDR1 SGHVS and CDR2 FNYEAQ. The V and J ends lost 7 bases and 7 bases, in that order; junction bases with no gene match: 1. The CDR3 nucleotides read TGTGCCAGCACCAGGGGGAATGAGCAGTTCTTC. It translates to CASTRGNEQFF.

In its sample, this clone was seen once. The chain couples TRBV7-9 to TRBJ2-3, with D maybe TRBD1 (7 bases). The CDR3 spans 16 residues. Trimming removed 4 bases from V and 4 bases from J, with 18 bases in between. CDR1 and CDR2 (germline): SEHNR, FQNEAQ (reference sequence). The CDR3 DNA follows: TGTGCCAGCAGCTCTATCTCCGGAGGGGGCGCAGATACGCAGTATTTT. It codes for CASSSISGGGADTQYF.

This rearrangement joins TRBV3-1 (or the pseudogene TRBV3-2) to TRBJ2-1; a weak D match, TRBD1 (6 bases). V lost 5 bases, J lost 1 base, and 18 bases lay in between. CDR3 length equals 17 residues. Germline V gene data show CDR1 as LGHDT and CDR2 as YNNKEL (reference sequence). In DNA form, the CDR3 reads TGTGCCAGCAGCAACAGGGTTGGGTGGGAATCCTACAATGAGCAGTTCTTC. Amino acid sequence: CASSNRVGWESYNEQFF.

The J gene is TRBJ2-1, the V gene TRBV18, with D hard to call. V was trimmed by 0 bases and J by 10 bases, leaving 13 bases between them. This CDR3 is 14 amino acids long. Per the germline V gene, CDR1 is KGHSH and CDR2 is LQKENI. The CDR3 here is CASSPPLLVREQFF. DNA for the CDR3: TGTGCCAGCTCACCACCGTTATTGGTCAGAGAGCAGTTCTTC.

The chain couples TRBV28 to TRBJ1-2; D uncertain. Germline lookup yields CDR1 MDHEN and CDR2 SYDVKM. The V gene lost 2 bases and the J gene lost 8 bases, with 15 bases spanning the gap. The CDR3 runs to 14 residues. The CDR3 loop is CASSLELQPRGYTF. The CDR3, as DNA: TGTGCCAGCAGTTTAGAGCTGCAGCCTCGGGGCTACACCTTC.

CDR3 DNA sequence: TGTGCCAGCAGCTCCCGACAGGCCGACTACGAGCAGTACTTC. Translating gives CASSSRQADYEQYF. The rearrangement links TRBV5-4 to TRBJ2-7, with D possibly matching TRBD1 (6 bases). The V end lost 3 bases, the J end lost 3 bases, and 13 bases lay between the germline ends. From germline, CDR1 is SGHNT and CDR2 YYREEE (reference sequence). The CDR3 extends over 14 amino acids.

The gene calls are TRBV20-1 and TRBJ1-2; D possibly corresponds to TRBD1 (6 bases). The CDR3 is 15 amino acids. Trimming stripped 3 bases from V and 4 bases from J, with 18 bases between. The germline gives CDR1 DFQATT, CDR2 SNEGSKA (reference sequence). CDR3 sequence (DNA): TGCAGTGCTAGTGGGGGGCTAAGCAGGGGCTATGGCTACACCTTC. Its translation is CSASGGLSRGYGYTF.

The chain couples TRBV13 to TRBJ1-6, with D perhaps matching TRBD1 (6 bases). The germline V gene has CDR1 PRHDT and CDR2 FYEKMQ (reference sequence). V was cut by 5 bases and J by 4 bases, with 9 bases left in between. This CDR3 is 14 amino acids long. CDR3 nucleotide sequence: TGTGCCAGCAGCCCCGGACAGTATAATTCACCCCTCCACTTT. Residues: CASSPGQYNSPLHF.

The chain is built from TRBV30 and TRBJ1-1; D gene unclear. Germline lookup yields CDR1 GTSNPN and CDR2 SVGIG (reference sequence). This CDR3 has 15 residues. V dropped 0 bases and J dropped 0 bases, with 11 bases sitting between them. Here the CDR3 reads CAWSVLPLMNTEAFF. CDR3 sequence (DNA): TGTGCCTGGAGTGTACTCCCGTTAATGAACACTGAAGCTTTCTTT.

The chain has TRBV5-4 and TRBJ2-3, with 10 bases aligning to TRBD2. Germline loops: CDR1 SGHNT, CDR2 YYREEE (reference sequence). This CDR3 region has 14 residues. The ends lost 4 bases at V and 5 bases at J; junction bases unmatched: 4. CDR3 coding DNA: TGTGCCAGCAGCCCTAGCGGGGGACGAGATACGCAGTATTTT. It yields the protein CASSPSGGRDTQYF.

CDR3 protein: CASSQDSSGVWETQYF. CDR3 coding DNA: TGTGCCAGCAGCCAAGACTCTAGCGGGGTGTGGGAGACCCAGTACTTC. The chain is built from TRBV3-1 (or the pseudogene TRBV3-2) and TRBJ2-5; TRBD2 agrees at 9 bases. Germline assignment: CDR1 LGHDT and CDR2 YNNKEL (reference sequence). V gave up 0 bases and J gave up 5 bases; unmatched junction bases: 7. This CDR3 is 16 amino acids long.